This T cell receptor (beta chain) was sequenced during a study of shared clonotypes between healthy human individuals. Study-wide results and limits: Compared with memory subsets, naive subsets generally had larger estimated richness.

Trimming took off 1 base at V and 1 base at J, with 7 bases between the two ends. Looked up from germline, CDR1 is SGHTA and CDR2 is FQGNSA. CDR3 size: 14 residues. Within Nashville, Tennessee resided all donors, each a Caucasian adult. Subsets obtained from CD4+ cells comprised CD45RA+ naive and CD45RA-negative memory cells. This clone was recorded a few times. Its antigen is not known. A deep-level run was used for the assay. Some clones are missing from TCRdb's copy, which holds only in-frame ones; the method was immunoSEQ multiplex PCR. Here the sample spans about a million clones, 70% to 85% being singletons.

The sequence was collected from a man younger than 35 in good health. Some clones in this sample may be carry-over from other donors' samples. The source material was memory CD4+ T cells from PBMCs. Subset of the sample: CD45RA-negative fraction. V usage is TRBV7-2 and J usage is TRBJ1-1, with D perhaps TRBD1 (6 bases). DNA of the CDR3: TGTGCCAGCAGCTTAGACAGGGAGAACACTGAAGCTTTCTTT. This codes for CASSLDRENTEAFF.